These T cell receptor beta chains were read from a single sample in a study of T cell responses to AZD1222 COVID-19 vaccine. This table comes from immunoSEQ multiplex PCR, and its TCRdb copy is limited to in-frame clones, with some not included. This table holds 86,000 or so clones, 86% found once. The material sequenced was peripheral blood, taken 28 days after the second AZD1222 dose. The source is an adult who received the AZD1222 COVID-19 vaccine. Both conserved end residues are part of each CDR3. Each record gives: V gene, J gene, clone size, D gene, CDR3 protein, CDR3 DNA. D genes are given only for firm matches. Clone size is given for some rows only: seen once, a few or many times, or a class if the clone is expanded.

TRBV6-5	TRBJ2-3	once	TRBD1	CASKNRGTDTQYF	TGTGCCAGCAAAAACAGGGGAACAGATACGCAGTATTTT
TRBV21-1	TRBJ1-3	NA	NA	CASSKHLPPGNTIYF	TGTGCCAGCAGCAAACACCTTCCCCCTGGAAACACCATATATTTT
TRBV21-1	TRBJ2-5	NA	NA	CASSGRNQETQYF	TGTGCCAGCAGCGGCCGGAACCAAGAGACCCAGTACTTC
TRBV19	TRBJ1-1	NA	TRBD1	CASSMGQLNTEAFF	TGTGCCAGTAGTATGGGACAGCTGAACACTGAAGCTTTCTTT
TRBV3-1/TRBV3-2	TRBJ2-7	NA	NA	CASSLQDREQYF	TGTGCCAGCAGCCTCCAGGATCGCGAGCAGTACTTC
TRBV24-1	TRBJ2-3	NA	NA	CATSDPGQYTQYF	TGTGCCACCAGTGACCCAGGACAATATACGCAGTATTTT
TRBV18	TRBJ1-5	once	NA	CASSRSMAADQPQHF	TGTGCCAGCTCACGCAGCATGGCAGCTGATCAGCCCCAGCATTTT
TRBV28	TRBJ1-5	once	NA	CASSTAQPQHF	TGTGCCAGTTCGACAGCCCAGCCCCAGCATTTT
TRBV28	TRBJ2-1	NA	TRBD2	CASSSSGGATEQFF	TGTGCCAGCAGTTCTAGCGGGGGGGCCACTGAGCAGTTCTTC
TRBV19	TRBJ2-3	NA	NA	CASSGTRSTDTQYF	TGTGCCAGTAGTGGGACACGAAGCACAGATACGCAGTATTTT
TRBV6-5	TRBJ1-6	NA	NA	CASSPQSERSPLHF	TGTGCCAGCAGTCCCCAGTCGGAACGGTCACCCCTCCACTTT
TRBV3-1/TRBV3-2	TRBJ1-2	NA	TRBD1	CASSQGTGGGYGYTF	TGTGCCAGCAGCCAAGGGACAGGGGGCGGCTATGGCTACACCTTC
TRBV7-3	TRBJ2-3	NA	TRBD2	CASSLGLAGVFGTDTQYF	TGTGCCAGCAGCTTAGGGCTAGCGGGAGTTTTTGGCACAGATACGCAGTATTTT
TRBV3-1/TRBV3-2	TRBJ2-5	NA	NA	CASVGHRETQYF	TGTGCCAGCGTAGGGCATCGGGAGACCCAGTACTTC
TRBV15	TRBJ2-7	NA	NA	CATSRDFSFKSTNYEQYF	TGTGCCACCAGCAGAGATTTCTCGTTCAAGAGCACCAACTACGAGCAGTACTTC
TRBV30	TRBJ1-3	NA	NA	CAWSLEGNTIYF	TGTGCCTGGAGCCTGGAGGGAAACACCATATATTTT
TRBV19	TRBJ2-7	NA	NA	CASSQVRVSEQYF	TGTGCCAGTAGTCAAGTCAGGGTAAGCGAGCAGTACTTC
TRBV3-1/TRBV3-2	TRBJ2-5	NA	NA	CASSQPSHQETQYF	TGTGCCAGCAGCCAGCCCAGTCATCAAGAGACCCAGTACTTC
TRBV2	TRBJ2-5	NA	TRBD1	CASLKADRGRRETQYF	TGTGCCAGCTTGAAAGCCGACAGGGGAAGACGAGAGACCCAGTACTTC
TRBV25-1	TRBJ2-2	NA	TRBD1	CASSDPRQGEAGELFF	TGTGCCAGCAGTGATCCCCGACAGGGAGAGGCCGGGGAGCTGTTTTTT